A single sample gave rise to the 17 T cell receptor beta chains below, sequenced in a study of CD8 T cells in Susac syndrome. cDNA came from roughly 0.53 to 1 ug RNA primed by random hexamers. Via MiXCR, TCRdb re-called the immunoSEQ multiplex PCR reads, giving one row per CDR3 protein. The sample contains about 180,000 distinct CDR3 sequences, over 85% of which appear only once. What was sequenced was CD4+ T cells from PBMCs. These receptors all stem from a human donor with multiple sclerosis.

Note on this clonotype: One junction end does not reproduce the germline sequence, and a read error may be involved. The CDR3 is CSLPRGGTEVFF. CDR3 DNA: TGCAGCCTACCGAGGGGTGGAACTGAAGTTTTCTTT. The chain carries TRBV20-1 and TRBJ1-1, with D tentatively TRBD1 (5 bases). The germline V gene has CDR1 DFQATT and CDR2 SNEGSKA (reference sequence). The CDR3 length is 12 residues.

This clonotype has just a few counts. CDR3 sequence: CASSQRYARNTEAFF. The CDR3 DNA follows: TGTGCCAGCAGCCAGAGGTATGCGAGGAACACTGAAGCTTTCTTT. This chain uses TRBV14 with TRBJ1-1; D uncertain. Trimming took off 3 bases at V and 1 base at J, with 12 bases between the two ends. The germline CDR1 and CDR2 sequences are SGHDN and FVKESK. CDR3 size: 15 residues. The full variable domain, completed using reference TRBV14 and TRBJ1-1, is EAGVTQFPSHSVIEKGQTVTLRCDPISGHDNLYWYRRVMGKEIKFLLHFVKESKQDESGMPNNRFLAERTGGTYSTLKVQPAELEDSGVYFCASSQRYARNTEAFFGQGTRLTVV.

The chain has TRBV4-2 and TRBJ2-5, with D tentatively TRBD1 or TRBD2 (6 bases each). With 0 bases removed from V and 2 bases from J, the gap between germline ends came to 13 bases. The germline gives CDR1 LGHNA, CDR2 YNFKEQ. This CDR3 contains 16 residues. CDR3 DNA: TGTGCCAGCAGCCAAGATCGAGGGGGGAGACAAGAGACCCAGTACTTC. It is translated as CASSQDRGGRQETQYF.

The rearrangement joins TRBV20-1 to TRBJ2-7; 7 positions agree with TRBD2. The CDR3 runs 13 residues. The J segment lost 1 base and the V segment lost 3 bases, leaving 3 bases of the junction unmatched. The germline CDR1 and CDR2 sequences are DFQATT and SNEGSKA (reference sequence). The CDR3 DNA sequence: TGCAGTGCTAGGAAACTAGCGTCCTACGAGCAGTACTTC. This gives the protein CSARKLASYEQYF.

The chain employs TRBV12-3 or TRBV12-4 and TRBJ1-2; D is uncertain. V gave up 2 bases and J gave up 0 bases, with 16 bases separating them. The CDR3 is 17 amino acids. The CDR3 DNA is TGTGCCAGCAGTTTATGGCCCGAACCCTCAGCTAACTATGGCTACACCTTC. This sequence encodes CASSLWPEPSANYGYTF.

The chain employs TRBV18 and TRBJ1-2, with D unclear. CDR1 is KGHSH, CDR2 LQKENI, per germline. V lost 2 bases, J lost 1 base, and 5 bases lay in between. The length of the CDR3 is 13 residues. CDR3 protein: CASSPADNYGYTF. As DNA, the CDR3 is TGTGCCAGCTCACCAGCAGATAACTATGGCTACACCTTC.

The chain employs TRBV12-3 or TRBV12-4 and TRBJ1-5; D might be TRBD1 (5 bases). The CDR3 loop spans 15 amino acids. V lost 6 bases to trimming and J lost 3 bases, with 15 bases between them. CDR3 DNA sequence: TGTGCCAGCAGCCTCTTTGGAGGGGACAATCAGCCCCAGCATTTT. Amino acids: CASSLFGGDNQPQHF.

V and J are TRBV7-9 and TRBJ1-3; 8 bases align to TRBD1. This CDR3 has 16 residues. Germline V gives CDR1 SEHNR, CDR2 FQNEAQ (reference sequence). J lost 1 base, V lost 2 bases, and 4 bases had no gene match. DNA of the CDR3: TGTGCCAGCAGCTTACTCGGACAGGGTTCTGGAAACACCATATATTTT. It specifies CASSLLGQGSGNTIYF.

The gene calls are TRBV7-2 and TRBJ1-3; tentatively, D is TRBD1 (5 bases). The length of the CDR3 is 13 residues. Trimming left V 2 bases short and J 6 bases short, with 8 bases between. Germline values: CDR1 SGHTA, CDR2 FQGNSA. The CDR3 sequence: CASSLKGKNTIYF. CDR3 nucleotides: TGTGCCAGCAGCTTAAAGGGGAAAAACACCATATATTTT. Full variable domain (outside the CDR3, taken from reference TRBV7-2 and TRBJ1-3): GAGVSQSPSNKVTEKGKDVELRCDPISGHTALYWYRQSLGQGLEFLIYFQGNSAPDKSGLPSDRFSAERTGGSVSTLTIQRTQQEDSAVYLCASSLKGKNTIYFGEGSWLTVV.

The rearrangement uses TRBV5-1 and TRBJ1-5; D possibly corresponds to TRBD1 (5 bases). Trimming left V 5 bases short and J 3 bases short, with 9 bases between. The CDR3 extends over 13 amino acids. CDR1 is SGHRS and CDR2 is YFSETQ in the germline V gene. For the CDR3, the DNA is TGCGCCAGCAGTCCAGGGTTCAATCAGCCCCAGCATTTT. Its translation is CASSPGFNQPQHF. Combining the CDR3 with reference TRBV5-1 and TRBJ1-5 gives the whole variable domain KAGVTQTPRYLIKTRGQQVTLSCSPISGHRSVSWYQQTPGQGLQFLFEYFSETQRNKGNFPGRFSGRQFSNSRSEMNVSTLELGDSALYLCASSPGFNQPQHFGDGTRLSIL.

The chain carries TRBV12-3 or TRBV12-4 and TRBJ2-5; D not certain. CDR3 size: 15 residues. The V end lost 4 bases, the J end lost 5 bases, and 17 bases lay between the germline ends. CDR3 amino acids: CASSSSGWSGETQYF. CDR3 coding DNA: TGTGCCAGCAGTTCTTCAGGATGGAGTGGGGAGACCCAGTACTTC.

The chain joins TRBV30 to TRBJ1-5; D gene unclear. In germline, CDR1 is GTSNPN, CDR2 SVGIG (reference sequence). Trimming left V 2 bases short and J 11 bases short, with 19 bases between. CDR3 length: 14 amino acids. CDR3 nucleotides: TGTGCCTGGAGTAAAGTCAGGTTTGGGCGGGCCCAGCATTTT. It translates to CAWSKVRFGRAQHF.

The chain joins TRBV19 to TRBJ1-5, with D uncertain. Deletions cut 0 bases from V and 2 bases from J, with 11 bases between. The CDR3 spans 16 residues. Germline CDR1 and CDR2: LNHDA and SQIVND (reference sequence). The CDR3, as DNA: TGTGCCAGTAGTATAGAAGGCACCCAGGGCAATCAGCCCCAGCATTTT. Translating gives CASSIEGTQGNQPQHF.

This sequence joins TRBV10-3 and TRBJ2-7, with 10 bases aligning to TRBD1. The length of the CDR3 is 17 residues. V gave up 1 base and J gave up 5 bases; unmatched junction bases: 11. Germline CDR1 reads ENHRY; CDR2 reads SYGVKD. The CDR3 DNA reads TGTGCCATCAGTGAGTTCTTTACCGGGACAGGGGTCCACGAGCAGTACTTC. The encoded protein is CAISEFFTGTGVHEQYF.

This clonotype was observed a single time. The chain links TRBV5-1 to TRBJ1-2, with no clear D. Germline CDR1 and CDR2: SGHRS and YFSETQ. V dropped 4 bases and J dropped 6 bases, with 16 bases sitting between them. The CDR3 has 14 residues. CDR3 sequence: CASSPSMGGHGYTF. Written as DNA, the CDR3 is TGCGCCAGCAGCCCCTCTATGGGTGGACATGGCTACACCTTC. Filled out from reference TRBV5-1 and TRBJ1-2, the complete variable domain reads KAGVTQTPRYLIKTRGQQVTLSCSPISGHRSVSWYQQTPGQGLQFLFEYFSETQRNKGNFPGRFSGRQFSNSRSEMNVSTLELGDSALYLCASSPSMGGHGYTFGSGTRLTVV.

This clonotype was detected only a few times. J is TRBJ1-2 and V is TRBV12-3 or TRBV12-4; no clear D gene. This CDR3 spans 11 amino acids. V lost 1 base and J 8 bases, leaving 5 bases between the germline ends. Written as DNA, the CDR3 is TGTGCCAGCAGTTTAGGTGGAGGCTACACCTTC. It translates to CASSLGGGYTF.

CDR3 region: CASSGPGDTEAFF. As DNA, the CDR3 is TGTGCCAGCAGCGGCCCTGGAGACACTGAAGCTTTCTTT. The chain joins TRBV2 to TRBJ1-1; D is unclear. Trimming pared 6 bases from V and 3 bases from J, leaving 11 bases between. This CDR3 is built from 13 residues. Germline values: CDR1 SNHLY, CDR2 FYNNEI. Full variable domain (missing parts from reference TRBV2 and TRBJ1-1): EPEVTQTPSHQVTQMGQEVILRCVPISNHLYFYWYRQILGQKVEFLVSFYNNEISEKSEIFDDQFSVERPDGSNFTLKIRSTKLEDSAMYFCASSGPGDTEAFFGQGTRLTVV.